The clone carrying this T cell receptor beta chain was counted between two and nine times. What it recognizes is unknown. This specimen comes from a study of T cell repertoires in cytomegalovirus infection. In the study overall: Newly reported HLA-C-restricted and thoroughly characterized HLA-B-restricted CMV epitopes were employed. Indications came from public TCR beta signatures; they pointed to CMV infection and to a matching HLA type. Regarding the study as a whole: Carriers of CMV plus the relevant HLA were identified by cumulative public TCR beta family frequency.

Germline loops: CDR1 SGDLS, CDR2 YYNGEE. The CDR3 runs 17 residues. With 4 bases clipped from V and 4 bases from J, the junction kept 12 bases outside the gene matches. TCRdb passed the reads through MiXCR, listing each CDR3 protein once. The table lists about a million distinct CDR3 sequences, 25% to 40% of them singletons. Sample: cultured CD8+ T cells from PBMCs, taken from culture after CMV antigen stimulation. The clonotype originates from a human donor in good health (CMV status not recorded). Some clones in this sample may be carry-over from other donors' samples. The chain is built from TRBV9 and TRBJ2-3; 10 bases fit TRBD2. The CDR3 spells CASSLERSGGAPDTQYF. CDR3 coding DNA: TGTGCCAGCAGCCTAGAGAGGAGCGGGGGGGCCCCAGATACGCAGTATTTT. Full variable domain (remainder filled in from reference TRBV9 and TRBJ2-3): DSGVTQTPKHLITATGQRVTLRCSPRSGDLSVYWYQQSLDQGLQFLIQYYNGEERAKGNILERFSAQQFPDLHSELNLSSLELGDSALYFCASSLERSGGAPDTQYFGPGTRLTVL.